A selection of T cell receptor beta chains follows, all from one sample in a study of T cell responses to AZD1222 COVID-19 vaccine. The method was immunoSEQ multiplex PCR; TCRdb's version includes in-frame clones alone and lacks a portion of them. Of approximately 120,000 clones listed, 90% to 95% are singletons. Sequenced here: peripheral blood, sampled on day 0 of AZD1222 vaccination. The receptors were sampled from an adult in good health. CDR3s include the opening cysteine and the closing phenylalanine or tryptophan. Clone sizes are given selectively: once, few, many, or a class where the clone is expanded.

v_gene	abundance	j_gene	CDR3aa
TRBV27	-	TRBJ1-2	CASSRMPGTHGYTF
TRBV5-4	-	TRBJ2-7	CASTSGGAGSPYEQYF
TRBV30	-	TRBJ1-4	CACSDRGEKLFF
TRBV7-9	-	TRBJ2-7	CASSSPGTGGYEQYF
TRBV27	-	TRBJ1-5	CASSFVGASNQPQHF
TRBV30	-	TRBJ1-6	CAWSVAEKSPLHF
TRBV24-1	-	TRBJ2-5	CATSDPRGPQETQYF
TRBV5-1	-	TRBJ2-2	CASSLGARGPGGELFF
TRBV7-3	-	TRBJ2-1	CASSLTEAPYNEQFF
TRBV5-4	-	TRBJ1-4	CASSLFSGSANEKLFF
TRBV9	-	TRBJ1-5	CASSVLAGANQPQHF
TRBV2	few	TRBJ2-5	CASGVLETQYF
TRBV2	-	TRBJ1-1	CASRATLFATEAFF
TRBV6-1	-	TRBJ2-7	CASSETGQTYEQYF
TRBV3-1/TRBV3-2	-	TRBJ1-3	CASSHGNRVAGNTIYF
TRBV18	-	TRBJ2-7	CASSSLDRDEQYF
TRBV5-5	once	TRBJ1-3	CASSFGTENSGNTIYF
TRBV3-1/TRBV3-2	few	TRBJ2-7	CASSHNTYEQYF
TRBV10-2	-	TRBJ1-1	CASSEPKVNTEAFF
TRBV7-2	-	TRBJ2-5	CASSGRGQETQYF
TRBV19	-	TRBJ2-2	CASSPGASPAVAGELFF
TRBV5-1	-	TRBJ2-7	CASSQEGTYEQYF
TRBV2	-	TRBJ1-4	CASSELNPGGEKLFF
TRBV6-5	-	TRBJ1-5	CASIQDRGQYQPQHF
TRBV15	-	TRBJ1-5	CATSQRAAQPQHF
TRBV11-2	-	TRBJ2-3	CASSLWTEDTQYF
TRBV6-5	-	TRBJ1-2	CASSYGGQRNGYTF
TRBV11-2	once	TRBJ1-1	CASSLGLSTGLTEAFF
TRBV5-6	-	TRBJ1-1	CASNPFGRTEAFF
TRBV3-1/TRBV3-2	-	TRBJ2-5	CASSSNRAGTQYF
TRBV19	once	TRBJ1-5	CASSIEGGSGQPQHF
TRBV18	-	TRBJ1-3	CASSPPGQSISGNTIYF
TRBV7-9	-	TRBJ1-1	CASSPIQELEAFF
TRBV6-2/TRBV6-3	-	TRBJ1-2	CASSYRGYDYGYTF
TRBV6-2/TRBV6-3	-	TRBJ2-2	CASSSTANTGELFF
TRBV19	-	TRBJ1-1	CASSIDQEGNTEAFF
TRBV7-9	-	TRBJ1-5	CASSLDGDSPQHF
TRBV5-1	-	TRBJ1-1	CASSLEQGSTEAFF
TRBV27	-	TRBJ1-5	CASSFRDPNQPQHF
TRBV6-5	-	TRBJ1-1	CASSYGYLSTEAFF
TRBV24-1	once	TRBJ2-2	CATSEGTSGSGNTGELFF
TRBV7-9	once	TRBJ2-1	CASSLAWVGDNEQFF
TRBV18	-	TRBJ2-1	CASSPLWTDSYNEQFF
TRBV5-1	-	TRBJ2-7	CASSSNILAGVRDEQYF
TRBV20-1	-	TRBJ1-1	CSATANTEAFF